This T cell receptor (beta chain) was recovered during a study of metastatic and nonmetastatic thyroid tumors. This clone was observed a handful of times. Its antigen is still unknown. Study-wide findings and caveats: Relative to benign nodules, malignant thyroid tumors were reportedly characterized by significantly elevated TCR beta diversity in blood and tumor.

Using MiXCR, TCRdb re-called clones from the PCR reads. The sample carries about 92,000 clones, 14% to 15% recorded once. The entire patient cohort was treatment-naive prior to thyroid surgery. This clonotype was obtained from a female donor with papillary thyroid cancer or a benign thyroid nodule (not recorded which). Some clones in this sample may be carry-over from other donors' samples. The sequenced sample consisted of blood.

The CDR3 DNA follows: TGTGCCAGCAGTTCAACAAACACAGATACGCAGTATTTT. Residues: CASSSTNTDTQYF. The rearrangement uses TRBV28 and TRBJ2-3; unclear D gene. From germline, CDR1 is MDHEN and CDR2 SYDVKM. The CDR3 is 13 amino acids. V was pared by 4 bases and J by 2 bases, with 7 bases between.